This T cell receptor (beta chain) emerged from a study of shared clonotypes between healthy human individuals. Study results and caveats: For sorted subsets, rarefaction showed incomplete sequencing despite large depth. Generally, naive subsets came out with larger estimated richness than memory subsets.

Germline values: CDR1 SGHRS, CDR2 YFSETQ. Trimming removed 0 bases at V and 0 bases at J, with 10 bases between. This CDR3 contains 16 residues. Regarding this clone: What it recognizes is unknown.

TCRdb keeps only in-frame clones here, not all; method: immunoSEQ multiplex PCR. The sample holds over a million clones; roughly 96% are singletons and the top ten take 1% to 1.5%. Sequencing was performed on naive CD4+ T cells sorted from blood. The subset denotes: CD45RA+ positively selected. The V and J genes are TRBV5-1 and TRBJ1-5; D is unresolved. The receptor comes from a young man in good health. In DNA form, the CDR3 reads TGCGCCAGCAGCTTGGATTTAGCTGATAGCAATCAGCCCCAGCATTTT. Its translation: CASSLDLADSNQPQHF.